Described below is a single TCR beta chain sequence and its context. What it recognizes is unknown. The same CDR3 is also encoded by other DNA sequences in this sample. This entry belongs to a study of cytomegalovirus exposure and HLA in healthy donors. V lost 0 bases and J lost 4; bases outside the gene matches: 4. CDR3 length: 15 residues. In germline, CDR1 is LNHNV, CDR2 YYDKDF (reference sequence). This PCR relied on a set of 60 Vbeta primers and 13 Jbeta primers. Assay: immunoSEQ multiplex PCR; the TCRdb copy retains only in-frame clones and omits some. The table has more than 50,000 clones, approximately 63% seen once. Study findings and constraints: Earlier analysis found most TCR beta V segments productive about 87% or about 30% of the time.

V usage is TRBV15 and J usage is TRBJ2-7; TRBD1 aligns across 9 bases. The TCR comes from a woman aged 60-75 years in good health and CMV-seropositive. Sequenced input: PBMCs. The CDR3 DNA is TGTGCCACCAGCAGAGATCTGGGACAGGGTTACGAGCAGTACTTC. Amino acids: CATSRDLGQGYEQYF. The full variable domain, its missing parts supplied by reference TRBV15 and TRBJ2-7, is DAMVIQNPRYQVTQFGKPVTLSCSQTLNHNVMYWYQQKSSQAPKLLFHYYDKDFNNEADTPDNFQSRRPNTSFCFLDIRSPGLGDTAMYLCATSRDLGQGYEQYFGPGTRLTVT.